This T cell receptor beta chain was captured by sequencing in a study of T-cell memory formation after mild COVID-19. Across the study: The study found TCR clusters largely donor specific. Overall study results and limits: Whether day 37 second-wave clones are SARS-CoV-2-specific was not confirmed.

This clonotype was observed many times. Its antigen is undetermined. TCRdb re-derived calls from the 5' RACE reads in MiXCR, one entry per CDR3 protein. The sample records 350,000 or so distinct CDR3 sequences, 13% being singletons. Germline assignment: CDR1 SGHRS and CDR2 YFSETQ. The CDR3 extends over 13 amino acids. V lost 2 bases, J lost 5 bases, and 10 bases lay in between. The sequence was obtained from a man between 18 and 29 years old who had mild COVID-19 (a few samples of this study predate the infection). Cell type and time point are not known. Sequences were obtained from PBMCs or a T cell subset sorted from them (not recorded which). This rearrangement joins TRBV5-1 to TRBJ2-5; possibly TRBD2 for D (7 bases). The CDR3 DNA sequence: TGCGCCAGCAGCTTCGGGGGGCAGGAGACCCAGTACTTC. Translating gives CASSFGGQETQYF.